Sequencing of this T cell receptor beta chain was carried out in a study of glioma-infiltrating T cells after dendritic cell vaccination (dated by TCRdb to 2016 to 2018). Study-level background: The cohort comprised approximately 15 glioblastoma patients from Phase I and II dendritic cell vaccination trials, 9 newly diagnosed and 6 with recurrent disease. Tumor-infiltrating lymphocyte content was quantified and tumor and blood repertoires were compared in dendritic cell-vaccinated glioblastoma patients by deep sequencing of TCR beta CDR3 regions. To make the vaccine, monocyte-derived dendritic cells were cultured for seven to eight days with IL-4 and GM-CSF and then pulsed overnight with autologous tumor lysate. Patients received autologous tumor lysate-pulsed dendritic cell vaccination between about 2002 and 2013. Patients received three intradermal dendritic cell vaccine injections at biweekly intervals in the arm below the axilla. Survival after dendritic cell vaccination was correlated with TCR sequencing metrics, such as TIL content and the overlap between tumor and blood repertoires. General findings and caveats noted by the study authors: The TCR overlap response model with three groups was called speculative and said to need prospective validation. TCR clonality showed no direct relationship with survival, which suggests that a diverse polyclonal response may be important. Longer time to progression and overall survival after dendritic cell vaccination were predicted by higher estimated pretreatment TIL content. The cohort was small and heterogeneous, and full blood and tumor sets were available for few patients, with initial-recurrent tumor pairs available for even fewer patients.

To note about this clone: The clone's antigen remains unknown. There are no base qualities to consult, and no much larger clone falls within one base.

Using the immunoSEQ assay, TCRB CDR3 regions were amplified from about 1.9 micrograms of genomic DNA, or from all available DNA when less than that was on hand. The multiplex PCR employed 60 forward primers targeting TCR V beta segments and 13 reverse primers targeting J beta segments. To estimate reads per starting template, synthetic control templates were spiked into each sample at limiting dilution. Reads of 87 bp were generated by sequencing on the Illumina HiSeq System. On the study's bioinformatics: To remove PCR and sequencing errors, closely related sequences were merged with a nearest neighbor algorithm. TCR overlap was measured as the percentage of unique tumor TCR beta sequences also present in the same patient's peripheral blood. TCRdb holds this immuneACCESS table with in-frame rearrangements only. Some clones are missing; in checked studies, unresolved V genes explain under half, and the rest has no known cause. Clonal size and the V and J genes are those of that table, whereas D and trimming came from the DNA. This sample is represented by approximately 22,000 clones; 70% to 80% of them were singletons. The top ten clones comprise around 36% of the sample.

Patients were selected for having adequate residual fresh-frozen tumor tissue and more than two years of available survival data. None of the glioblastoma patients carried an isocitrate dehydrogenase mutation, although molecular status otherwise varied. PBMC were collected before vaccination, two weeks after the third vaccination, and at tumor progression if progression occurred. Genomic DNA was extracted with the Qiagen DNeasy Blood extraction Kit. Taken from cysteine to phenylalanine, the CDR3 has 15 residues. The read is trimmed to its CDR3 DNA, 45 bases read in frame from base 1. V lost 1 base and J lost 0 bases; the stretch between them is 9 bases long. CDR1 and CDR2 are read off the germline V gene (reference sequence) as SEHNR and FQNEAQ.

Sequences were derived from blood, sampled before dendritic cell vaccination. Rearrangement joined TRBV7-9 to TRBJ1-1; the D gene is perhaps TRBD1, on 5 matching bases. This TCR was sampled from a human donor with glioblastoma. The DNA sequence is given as TGTGCCAGCAGCTTAGATGGGGCCCTGAACACTGAAGCTTTCTTT. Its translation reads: CASSLDGALNTEAFF. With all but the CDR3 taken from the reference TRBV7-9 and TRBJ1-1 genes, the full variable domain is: DTGVSQNPRHKITKRGQNVTFRCDPISEHNRLYWYRQTLGQGPEFLTYFQNEAQLEKSRLLSDRFSAERPKGSFSTLEIQRTEQGDSAMYLCASSLDGALNTEAFFGQGTRLTVV.